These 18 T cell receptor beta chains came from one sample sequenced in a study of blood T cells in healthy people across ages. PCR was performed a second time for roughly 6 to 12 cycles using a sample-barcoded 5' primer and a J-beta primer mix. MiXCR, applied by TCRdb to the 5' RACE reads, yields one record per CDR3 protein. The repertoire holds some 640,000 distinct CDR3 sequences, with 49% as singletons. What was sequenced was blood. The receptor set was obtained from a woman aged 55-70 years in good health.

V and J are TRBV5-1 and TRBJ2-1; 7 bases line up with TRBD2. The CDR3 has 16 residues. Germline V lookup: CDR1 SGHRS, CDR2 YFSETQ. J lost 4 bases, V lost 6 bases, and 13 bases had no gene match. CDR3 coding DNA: TGCGCCAGCAAGCTTTCAAGCGGGAAGGGTTACAATGAGCAGTTCTTC. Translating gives CASKLSSGKGYNEQFF.

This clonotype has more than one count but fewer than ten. The CDR3 DNA reads as TGCAGCGCCATGGACTGGCAAGAGACCCAGTACTTC. Amino acids: CSAMDWQETQYF. The chain uses TRBV29-1 and TRBJ2-5; possibly TRBD2 for D (5 bases). V was clipped by 7 bases and J by 2 bases, with 11 bases between them. Germline V gives CDR1 SQVTM, CDR2 ANQGSEA. The CDR3 is 12 residues long.

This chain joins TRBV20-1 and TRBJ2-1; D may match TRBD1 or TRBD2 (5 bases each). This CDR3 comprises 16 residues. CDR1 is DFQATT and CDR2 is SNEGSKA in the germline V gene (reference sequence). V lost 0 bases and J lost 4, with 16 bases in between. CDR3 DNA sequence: TGCAGTGCTAGAGATCAGGGTAGCGAAAATTACAATGAGCAGTTCTTC. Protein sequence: CSARDQGSENYNEQFF.

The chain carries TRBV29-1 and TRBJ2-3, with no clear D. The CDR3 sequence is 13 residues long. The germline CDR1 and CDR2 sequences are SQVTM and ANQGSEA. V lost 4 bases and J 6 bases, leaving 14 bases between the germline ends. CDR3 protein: CSVGPEPGDTQYF. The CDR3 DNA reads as TGCAGCGTTGGGCCAGAGCCCGGGGATACGCAGTATTTT.

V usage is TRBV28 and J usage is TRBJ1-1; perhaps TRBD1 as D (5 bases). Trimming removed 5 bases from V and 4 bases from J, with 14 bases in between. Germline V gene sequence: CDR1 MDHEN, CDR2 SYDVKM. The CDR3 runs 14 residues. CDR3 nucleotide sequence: TGTGCCAGCAGTCCTCGGGGGTCAGGCACTGAAGCTTTCTTT. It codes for CASSPRGSGTEAFF.

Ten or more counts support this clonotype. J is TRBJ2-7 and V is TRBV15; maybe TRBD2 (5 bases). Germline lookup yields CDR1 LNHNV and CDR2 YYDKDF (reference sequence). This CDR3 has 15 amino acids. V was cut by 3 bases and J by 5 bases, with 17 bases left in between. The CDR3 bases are TGTGCCACCAGCAGCTTATCAGGCGGGCCACACGAGCAGTACTTC. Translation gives CATSSLSGGPHEQYF. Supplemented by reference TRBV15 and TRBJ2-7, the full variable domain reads DAMVIQNPRYQVTQFGKPVTLSCSQTLNHNVMYWYQQKSSQAPKLLFHYYDKDFNNEADTPDNFQSRRPNTSFCFLDIRSPGLGDTAMYLCATSSLSGGPHEQYFGPGTRLTVT.

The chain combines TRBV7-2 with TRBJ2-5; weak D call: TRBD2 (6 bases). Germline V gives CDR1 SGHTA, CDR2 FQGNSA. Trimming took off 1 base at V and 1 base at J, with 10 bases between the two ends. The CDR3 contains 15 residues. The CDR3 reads CASSLGGSGQETQYF. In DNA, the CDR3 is TGTGCCAGCAGCTTAGGGGGTAGCGGCCAAGAGACCCAGTACTTC.

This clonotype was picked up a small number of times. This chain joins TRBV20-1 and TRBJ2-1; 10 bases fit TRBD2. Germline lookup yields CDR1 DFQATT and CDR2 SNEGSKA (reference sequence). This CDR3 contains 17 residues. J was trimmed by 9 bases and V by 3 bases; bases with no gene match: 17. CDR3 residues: CSARRGSAGGPRVEQFF. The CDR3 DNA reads TGCAGTGCTAGGAGGGGGTCAGCGGGAGGGCCTCGCGTTGAGCAGTTCTTC.

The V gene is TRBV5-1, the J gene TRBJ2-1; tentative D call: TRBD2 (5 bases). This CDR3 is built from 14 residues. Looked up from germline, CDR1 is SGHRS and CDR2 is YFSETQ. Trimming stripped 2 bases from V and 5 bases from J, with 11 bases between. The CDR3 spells CASSFIGIDNEQFF. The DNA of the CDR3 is TGCGCCAGCAGCTTCATCGGGATAGACAATGAGCAGTTCTTC.

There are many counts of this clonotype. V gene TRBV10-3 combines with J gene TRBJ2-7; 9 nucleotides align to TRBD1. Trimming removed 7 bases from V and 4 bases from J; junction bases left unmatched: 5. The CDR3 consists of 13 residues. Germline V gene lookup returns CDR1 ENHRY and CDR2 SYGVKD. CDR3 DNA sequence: TGTGCCATCAAACCGGGACAGGGATACGAGCAGTACTTC. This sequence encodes CAIKPGQGYEQYF.

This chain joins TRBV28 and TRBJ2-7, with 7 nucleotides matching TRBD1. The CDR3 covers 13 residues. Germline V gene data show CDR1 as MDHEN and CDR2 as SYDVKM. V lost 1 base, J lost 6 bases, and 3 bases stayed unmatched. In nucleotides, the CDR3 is TGTGCCAGCAGTTTATCTACAGGGGCCGAGCAGTACTTC. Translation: CASSLSTGAEQYF.

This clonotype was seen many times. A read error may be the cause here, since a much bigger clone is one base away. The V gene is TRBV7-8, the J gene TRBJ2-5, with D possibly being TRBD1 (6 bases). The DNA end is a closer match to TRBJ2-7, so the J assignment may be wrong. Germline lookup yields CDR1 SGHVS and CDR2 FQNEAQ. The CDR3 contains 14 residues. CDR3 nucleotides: TGTGCCAGCAGCTTAAGGGCAGGGGCGGCCGAGCAGTACTTC. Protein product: CASSLRAGAAEQYF.

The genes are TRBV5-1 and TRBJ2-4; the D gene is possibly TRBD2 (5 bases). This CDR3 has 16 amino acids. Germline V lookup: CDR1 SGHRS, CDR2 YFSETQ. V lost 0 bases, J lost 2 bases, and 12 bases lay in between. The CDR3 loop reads CASSLAGEGTKNIQYF. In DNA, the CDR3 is TGCGCCAGCAGCTTGGCCGGGGAAGGAACCAAAAACATTCAGTACTTC.

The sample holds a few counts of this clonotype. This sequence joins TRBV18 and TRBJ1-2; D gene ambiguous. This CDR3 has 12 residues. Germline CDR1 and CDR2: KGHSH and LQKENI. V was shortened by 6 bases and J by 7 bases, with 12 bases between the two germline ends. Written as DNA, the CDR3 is TGTGCCAGCTCGCGGCCCCAGAGTGGCTACACCTTC. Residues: CASSRPQSGYTF.

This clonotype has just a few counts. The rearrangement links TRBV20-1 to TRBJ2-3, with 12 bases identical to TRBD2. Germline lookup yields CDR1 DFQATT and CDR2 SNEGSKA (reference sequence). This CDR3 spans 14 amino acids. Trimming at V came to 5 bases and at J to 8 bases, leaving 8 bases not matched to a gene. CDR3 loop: CSASTSGSPGTQYF. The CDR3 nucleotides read TGCAGTGCTTCGACTAGCGGGAGTCCCGGTACGCAGTATTTT.

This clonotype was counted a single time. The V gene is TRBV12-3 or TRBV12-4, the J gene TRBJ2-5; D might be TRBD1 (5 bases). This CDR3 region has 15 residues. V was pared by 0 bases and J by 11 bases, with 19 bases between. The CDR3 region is CASSLAGVRTNEQYF. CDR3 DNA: TGTGCCAGCAGTTTAGCAGGGGTCCGGACAAATGAGCAGTACTTC.

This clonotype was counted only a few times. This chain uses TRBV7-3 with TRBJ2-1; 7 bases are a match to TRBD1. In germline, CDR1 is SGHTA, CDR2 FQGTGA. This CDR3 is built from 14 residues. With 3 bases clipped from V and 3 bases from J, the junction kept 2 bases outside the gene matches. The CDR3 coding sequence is TGTGCCAGCAGCTTTAGGGGGCTCTACAATGAGCAGTTCTTC. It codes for CASSFRGLYNEQFF.

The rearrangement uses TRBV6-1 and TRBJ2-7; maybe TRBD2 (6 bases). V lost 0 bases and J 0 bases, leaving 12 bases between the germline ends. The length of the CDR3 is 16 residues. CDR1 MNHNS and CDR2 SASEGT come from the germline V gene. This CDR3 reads CASSEAPGDGSYEQYF. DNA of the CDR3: TGTGCCAGCAGTGAAGCCCCGGGGGACGGCTCCTACGAGCAGTACTTC.